A single sample is the source of the 7 T cell receptor beta chains below, sequenced in a study of blood T cell repertoires in COVID-19. Sequencing was performed with immunoSEQ multiplex PCR; in TCRdb, only in-frame clones are kept and a portion is missing. The data show about 63,000 clones, around four fifths seen once. Specimen: peripheral blood. The receptors derive from a human donor in a cohort sampled during active COVID-19.

This clone has a handful of counts. This sequence joins TRBV6-4 and TRBJ1-6; 12 nucleotides line up with TRBD1. The CDR3 extends over 14 amino acids. In germline, CDR1 is MRHNA, CDR2 SNTAGT. The junction had 1 base not matched to a gene; V was cut back by 3 bases and J by 10 bases. The CDR3 loop is CASSEGTGGSPLHF. The CDR3 nucleotides are TGTGCCAGCAGTGAAGGGACAGGGGGCTCACCCCTCCACTTT.

The chain is built from TRBV9 and TRBJ1-2, with 11 bases matching TRBD1. CDR3 length: 17 residues. J was trimmed by 6 bases and V by 6 bases; bases with no gene match: 16. CDR1 is SGDLS, CDR2 YYNGEE, per germline. CDR3 sequence: CASTVGQGAYSSHGYTF. In nucleotides, the CDR3 is TGTGCCAGCACCGTCGGACAGGGGGCCTATAGCTCCCATGGCTACACCTTC. Full variable domain (rest looked up from reference TRBV9 and TRBJ1-2): DSGVTQTPKHLITATGQRVTLRCSPRSGDLSVYWYQQSLDQGLQFLIQYYNGEERAKGNILERFSAQQFPDLHSELNLSSLELGDSALYFCASTVGQGAYSSHGYTFGSGTRLTVV.

The chain uses TRBV9 and TRBJ1-1; 8 bases fit TRBD1. Germline V lookup: CDR1 SGDLS, CDR2 YYNGEE. The CDR3 loop spans 15 amino acids. The V and J ends lost 3 bases and 5 bases, in that order; junction bases with no gene match: 9. CDR3: CASSAGQGWVTEAFF. The CDR3 nucleotides read TGTGCCAGCAGCGCCGGACAGGGTTGGGTTACTGAAGCTTTCTTT.

The rearrangement uses TRBV2 and TRBJ1-4; 7 bases agree with TRBD1. The junction had 21 bases not matched to a gene; V was cut back by 6 bases and J by 11 bases. Germline V lookup: CDR1 SNHLY, CDR2 FYNNEI. This CDR3 is 17 amino acids long. The DNA of the CDR3 is TGTGCCAGCAGCGACTTCGGGACAGCCACCCAGGTTGAGAAACTGTTTTTT. Its protein product is CASSDFGTATQVEKLFF.

Only a few counts were recorded for this clone. This rearrangement joins TRBV28 to TRBJ2-1, with D perhaps TRBD1 (5 bases). Trimming took 8 bases from V and 3 from J, leaving 14 bases between them. Germline loops: CDR1 MDHEN, CDR2 SYDVKM. There are 14 residues in the CDR3. Here the CDR3 DNA reads TGTGCCAGCGGCACAGGTGGAAGCTACAATGAGCAGTTCTTC. This translates into CASGTGGSYNEQFF. Filled out from reference TRBV28 and TRBJ2-1, the complete variable domain reads DVKVTQSSRYLVKRTGEKVFLECVQDMDHENMFWYRQDPGLGLRLIYFSYDVKMKEKGDIPEGYSVSREKKERFSLILESASTNQTSMYLCASGTGGSYNEQFFGPGTRLTVL.

The chain has TRBV7-6 and TRBJ1-4, with D possibly matching TRBD1 (6 bases). CDR3 size: 14 residues. Trimming stripped 1 base from V and 5 bases from J, with 8 bases between. Germline CDR1 SGHVS, CDR2 FNYEAQ. The CDR3 DNA reads as TGTGCCAGCAGCTTAGGCAGGGGCAATGAAAAACTGTTTTTT. This sequence encodes CASSLGRGNEKLFF.

This chain links TRBV29-1 with TRBJ2-5; maybe TRBD1 (6 bases). Germline V gives CDR1 SQVTM, CDR2 ANQGSEA. This CDR3 comprises 13 residues. V lost 7 bases and J lost 1, with 13 bases in between. The CDR3 DNA follows: TGCAGCGCAATCCAGGGGATCCAAGAGACCCAGTACTTC. Protein: CSAIQGIQETQYF.